Following are 5 T cell receptor beta chains from one sample sequenced in a study of CXCR3-negative and CXCR3-positive naive CD8 T cells. Study results and caveats: Against CXCR3-negative naive cells, CXCR3-positive naive cells showed more hydrophobic TRB CDR3s.

UMI labels and 5' RACE were used to prepare the TRB cDNA libraries. TCRdb reanalyzed the 5' RACE reads, giving one entry per CDR3 protein sequence and no DNA. The sample holds tens of thousands of distinct CDR3 sequences. These TCRs are of unknown antigen specificity. Sequences were obtained from naive CXCR3+ CD8+ T cells from blood. Subset here: CD45RO-CCR7+CD27+CD95- naive CD8+ T cells expressing CXCR3 (TNR3+). These receptors were obtained from a human donor in good health. Some clones in this sample may be carry-over from other donors' samples.

This chain joins TRBV28 and TRBJ2-2; TCRdb's D call, TRBD1, is unchecked because there is no DNA. The CDR3 totals 16 residues. CDR1 and CDR2 from the germline V gene are MDHEN and SYDVKM. CDR3 in amino acids: CASSWDPSVNTGELFF. Variable domain in full (rest from reference TRBV28 and TRBJ2-2): DVKVTQSSRYLVKRTGEKVFLECVQDMDHENMFWYRQDPGLGLRLIYFSYDVKMKEKGDIPEGYSVSREKKERFSLILESASTNQTSMYLCASSWDPSVNTGELFFGEGSRLTVL.

The chain employs TRBV28 and TRBJ2-5; TCRdb's D gene call, TRBD2, goes unchecked for lack of DNA. The germline CDR1 and CDR2 sequences are MDHEN and SYDVKM. This CDR3 is 16 amino acids long. CDR3 sequence reads: CASSPPAGAVGETQYF. Supplemented by reference TRBV28 and TRBJ2-5, the full variable domain reads DVKVTQSSRYLVKRTGEKVFLECVQDMDHENMFWYRQDPGLGLRLIYFSYDVKMKEKGDIPEGYSVSREKKERFSLILESASTNQTSMYLCASSPPAGAVGETQYFGPGTRLLVL.

This chain uses TRBV5-4 with TRBJ2-2. The CDR3 runs 16 residues. The germline CDR1 and CDR2 sequences are SGHNT and YYREEE (reference sequence). Here the CDR3 reads CASSPAGVSNTGELFF.

The V gene is TRBV7-3, the J gene TRBJ2-7; lacking DNA, the TRBD2 call made by TCRdb goes unchecked. This CDR3 is 14 amino acids long. Germline values: CDR1 SGHTA, CDR2 FQGTGA. The CDR3 here is CASSLLAGDYEQYF. The full variable domain, its missing parts supplied by reference TRBV7-3 and TRBJ2-7, is GAGVSQTPSNKVTEKGKYVELRCDPISGHTALYWYRQSLGQGPEFLIYFQGTGAADDSGLPNDRFFAVRPEGSVSTLKIQRTERGDSAVYLCASSLLAGDYEQYFGPGTRLTVT.

The chain links TRBV29-1 to TRBJ2-7; the TRBD1 assignment by TCRdb is unverifiable without DNA. This CDR3 has 14 residues. Germline V gives CDR1 SQVTM, CDR2 ANQGSEA. CDR3 sequence: CSVEETGITYEQYF.